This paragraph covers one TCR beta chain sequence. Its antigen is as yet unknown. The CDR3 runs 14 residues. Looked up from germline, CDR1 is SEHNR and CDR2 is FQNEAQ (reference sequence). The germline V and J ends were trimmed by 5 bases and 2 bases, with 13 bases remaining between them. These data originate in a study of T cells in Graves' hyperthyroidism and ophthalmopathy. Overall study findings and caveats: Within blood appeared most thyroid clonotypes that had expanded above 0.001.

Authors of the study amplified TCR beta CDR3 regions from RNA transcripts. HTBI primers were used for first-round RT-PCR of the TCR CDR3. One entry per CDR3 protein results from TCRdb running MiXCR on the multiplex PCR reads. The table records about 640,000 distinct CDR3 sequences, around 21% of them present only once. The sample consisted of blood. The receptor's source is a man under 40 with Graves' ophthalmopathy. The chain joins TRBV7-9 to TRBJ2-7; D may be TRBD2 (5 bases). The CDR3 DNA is TGTGCCAGCAGCCTGGGGAGCGCCGCCTACGAGCAGTACTTC. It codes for CASSLGSAAYEQYF.